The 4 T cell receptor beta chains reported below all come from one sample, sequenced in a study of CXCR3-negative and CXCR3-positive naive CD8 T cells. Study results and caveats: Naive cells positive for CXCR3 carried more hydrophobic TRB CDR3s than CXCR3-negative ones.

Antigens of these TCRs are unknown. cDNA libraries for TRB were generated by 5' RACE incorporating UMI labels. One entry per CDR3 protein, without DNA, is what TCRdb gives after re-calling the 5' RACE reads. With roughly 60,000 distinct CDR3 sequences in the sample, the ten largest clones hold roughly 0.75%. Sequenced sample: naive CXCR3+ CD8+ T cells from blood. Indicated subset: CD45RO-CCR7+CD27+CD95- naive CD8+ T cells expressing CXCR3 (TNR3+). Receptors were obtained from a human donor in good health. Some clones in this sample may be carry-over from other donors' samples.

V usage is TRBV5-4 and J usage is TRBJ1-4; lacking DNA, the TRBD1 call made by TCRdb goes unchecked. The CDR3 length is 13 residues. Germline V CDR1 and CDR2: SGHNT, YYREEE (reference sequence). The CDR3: CASSTADRGGLFF. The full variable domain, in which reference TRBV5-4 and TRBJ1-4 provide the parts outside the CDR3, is ETGVTQSPTHLIKTRGQQVTLRCSSQSGHNTVSWYQQALGQGPQFIFQYYREEENGRGNFPPRFSGLQFPNYSSELNVNALELDDSALYLCASSTADRGGLFFGSGTQLSVL.

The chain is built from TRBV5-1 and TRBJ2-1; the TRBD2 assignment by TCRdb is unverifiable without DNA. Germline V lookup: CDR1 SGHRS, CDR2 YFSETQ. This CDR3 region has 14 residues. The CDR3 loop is CASSASGAYNEQFF.

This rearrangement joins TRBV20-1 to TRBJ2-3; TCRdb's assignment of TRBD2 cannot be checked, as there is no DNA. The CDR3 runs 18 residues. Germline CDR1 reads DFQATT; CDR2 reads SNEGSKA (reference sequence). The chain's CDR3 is CSASRTSRTSGWTDTQYF.

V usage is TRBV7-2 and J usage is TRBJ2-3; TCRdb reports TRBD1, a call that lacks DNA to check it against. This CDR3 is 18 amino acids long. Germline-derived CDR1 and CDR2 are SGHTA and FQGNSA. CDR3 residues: CASSFHRDRPYDTDTQYF.